This T cell receptor (beta chain) was captured by sequencing in a study of T cell responses to AZD1222 COVID-19 vaccine. Whole-study context: It was second doses at about 4 or about 12 weeks that were pooled.

Study-wide findings and caveats: Clonal diversity was possibly underestimated, and the donors were mostly white British, with more females. Baseline serostatus was positive in only a handful of AZD1222 recipients. Spike was spanned by vaccine-associated CD4 TCRs, with dominance at 160-218 and 743-854.

This clone was seen once. Its target is unknown. V lost 1 base and J lost 1, with 7 bases in between. The CDR3 spans 14 residues. The V gene's germline CDR1 is SEHNR and CDR2 FQNEAQ (reference sequence). Only in-frame clones appear in the TCRdb table, and some are missing; sequencing was by immunoSEQ multiplex PCR. The data hold approximately 110,000 clones, with 85% to 90% observed a single time. The clonotype comes from an adult in good health. The chain joins TRBV7-9 to TRBJ1-1; D gene uncertain. The material sequenced was peripheral blood, taken on day 0 of AZD1222 vaccination. The CDR3 DNA follows: TGTGCCAGCAGCTTAGACTTGTCGAACACTGAAGCTTTCTTT. Translating it yields CASSLDLSNTEAFF.